One TCR beta chain is described in this entry. In the authors' workflow: Cell counts per sample came from amplifying reference gene primers. TCRdb keeps only in-frame clones here, not all; method: immunoSEQ multiplex PCR. Clone size and V and J calls were adopted from that table, with D and trimming inferred from the DNA. Of about 190,000 clones in the sample, about 83% were seen once. The V and J ends lost 0 bases and 1 base respectively, with 14 bases between them. The CDR3 spans 17 residues. The germline V gene has CDR1 SGHRS and CDR2 YFSETQ. This entry belongs to a study of blood T cell repertoires in COVID-19. Study information: Donors in the United States, Italy and Spain gave samples during acute or convalescent COVID-19. T cells, B-cell-depleted T cells, or PBMCs provided the cDNA or gDNA that served as material.

The rearrangement links TRBV5-1 to TRBJ1-5; D is perhaps TRBD1 (6 bases). Sequencing was performed on peripheral blood. The receptor's source is an older woman with active or convalescent COVID-19. The DNA for the CDR3 is TGCGCCAGCAGCTTGGCTATAGGGGGTCAAAGCAATCAGCCCCAGCATTTT. This gives the protein CASSLAIGGQSNQPQHF.